Here is one T cell receptor (beta chain) with its context. In the original analysis: Scientists estimated how many nucleated cells there were by amplifying reference gene primers. Assay used: immunoSEQ multiplex PCR; TCRdb lists only in-frame clones, some missing. The V and J calls and clone size were taken over from that table, and D and trimming were inferred from the DNA. This sample yields tens of thousands of clones, of which about 80% are seen a single time; approximately 23% belongs to the top ten. The source of the sample is a study of blood T cell repertoires in COVID-19. About the study: T cells, B-cell-depleted T cells, or PBMCs supplied cDNA or gDNA.

Germline CDR1 and CDR2: SGHTS and YDEGEE. The V end was cut by 1 base, the J end by 3 bases, with 10 bases between. The CDR3 runs 14 residues. The receptor was isolated from a human donor in a cohort sampled during active COVID-19. The sequenced material came from peripheral blood. The chain combines TRBV5-8 with TRBJ1-2; D might be TRBD1 (5 bases). Here the CDR3 reads CASSLQGLDYGYTF. CDR3 DNA sequence: TGTGCCAGCAGCTTGCAGGGACTCGACTATGGCTACACCTTC.